Below, one TCR beta chain is given with its context. The antigen is undetermined. V lost 0 bases, J lost 0 bases, and 14 bases lay in between. The germline gives CDR1 SGHRS, CDR2 YFSETQ. The CDR3 is 17 residues long. This specimen belongs to a study of T cells in Graves' hyperthyroidism and ophthalmopathy. Points from the study as a whole: Clonotypes that were expanded in thyroid above 0.001 mostly appeared in blood too. Ophthalmopathy was separated from stable hyperthyroidism by a 13 V-J model.

The TCR beta CDR3 regions underwent amplification using RNA transcripts as the source. When the TCR CDR3 underwent first-round RT-PCR, the HTBI primer set was used. TCRdb ran MiXCR on the multiplex PCR reads and lists one entry per CDR3 protein. The sample has about 580,000 distinct CDR3 sequences, roughly 14% seen once. Lactation, pregnancy, other autoimmune disease or uncontrolled infection excluded patients. The authors took PBMCs from 7.5 to 10 ml fresh peripheral blood. V and J are TRBV5-1 and TRBJ2-3; possible D gene TRBD2, 6 bases. This sequence was found in a woman in her twenties or thirties with Graves' hyperthyroidism that later progressed to Graves' ophthalmopathy. Sequencing was carried out using blood. The CDR3 DNA reads TGCGCCAGCAGCTTGGCCGGGACTCTGTCTAGCACAGATACGCAGTATTTT. Translated, it gives CASSLAGTLSSTDTQYF. The full variable domain, its missing parts supplied by reference TRBV5-1 and TRBJ2-3, is KAGVTQTPRYLIKTRGQQVTLSCSPISGHRSVSWYQQTPGQGLQFLFEYFSETQRNKGNFPGRFSGRQFSNSRSEMNVSTLELGDSALYLCASSLAGTLSSTDTQYFGPGTRLTVL.